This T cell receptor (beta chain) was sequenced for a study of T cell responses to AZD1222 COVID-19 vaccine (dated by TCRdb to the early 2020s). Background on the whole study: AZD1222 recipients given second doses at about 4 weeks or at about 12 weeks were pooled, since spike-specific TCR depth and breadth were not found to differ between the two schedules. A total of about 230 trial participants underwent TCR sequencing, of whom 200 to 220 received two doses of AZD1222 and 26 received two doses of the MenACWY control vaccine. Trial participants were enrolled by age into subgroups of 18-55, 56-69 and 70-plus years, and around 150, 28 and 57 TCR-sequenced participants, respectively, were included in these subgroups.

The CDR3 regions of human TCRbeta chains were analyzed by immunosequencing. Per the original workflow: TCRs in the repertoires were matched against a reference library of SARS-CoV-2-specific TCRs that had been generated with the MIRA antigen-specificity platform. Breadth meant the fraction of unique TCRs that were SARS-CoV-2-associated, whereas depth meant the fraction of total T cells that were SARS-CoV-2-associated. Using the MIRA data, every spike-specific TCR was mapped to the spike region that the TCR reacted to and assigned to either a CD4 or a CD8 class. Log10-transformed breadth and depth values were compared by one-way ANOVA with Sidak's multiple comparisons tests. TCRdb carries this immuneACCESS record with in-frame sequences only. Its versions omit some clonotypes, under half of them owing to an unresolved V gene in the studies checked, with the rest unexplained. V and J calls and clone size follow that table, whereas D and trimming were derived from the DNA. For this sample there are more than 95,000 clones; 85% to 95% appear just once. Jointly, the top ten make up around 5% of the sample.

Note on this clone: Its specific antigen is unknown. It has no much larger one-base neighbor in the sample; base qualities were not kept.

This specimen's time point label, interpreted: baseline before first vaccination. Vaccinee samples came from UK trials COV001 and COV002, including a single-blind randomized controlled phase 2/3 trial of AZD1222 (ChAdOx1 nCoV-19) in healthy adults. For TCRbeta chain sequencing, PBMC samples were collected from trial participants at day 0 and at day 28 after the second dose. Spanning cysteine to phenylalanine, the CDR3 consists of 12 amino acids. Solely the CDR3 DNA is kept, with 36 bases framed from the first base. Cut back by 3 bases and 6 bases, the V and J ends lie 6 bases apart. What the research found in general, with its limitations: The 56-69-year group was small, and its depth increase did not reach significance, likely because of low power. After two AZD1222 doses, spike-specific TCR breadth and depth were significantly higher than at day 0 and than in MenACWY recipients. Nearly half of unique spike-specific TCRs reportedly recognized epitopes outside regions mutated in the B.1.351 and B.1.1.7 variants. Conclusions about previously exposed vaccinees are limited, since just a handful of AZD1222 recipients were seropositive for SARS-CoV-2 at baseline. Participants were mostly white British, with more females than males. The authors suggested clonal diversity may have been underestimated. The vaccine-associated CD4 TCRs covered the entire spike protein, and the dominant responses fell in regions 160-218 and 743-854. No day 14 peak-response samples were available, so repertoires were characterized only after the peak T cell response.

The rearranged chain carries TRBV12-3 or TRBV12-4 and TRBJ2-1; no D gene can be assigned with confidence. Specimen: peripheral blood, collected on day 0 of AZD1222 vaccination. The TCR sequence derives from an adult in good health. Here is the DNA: TGTGCCAGCAGTTTCGTTGGCAATGAGCAGTTCTTC. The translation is CASSFVGNEQFF.